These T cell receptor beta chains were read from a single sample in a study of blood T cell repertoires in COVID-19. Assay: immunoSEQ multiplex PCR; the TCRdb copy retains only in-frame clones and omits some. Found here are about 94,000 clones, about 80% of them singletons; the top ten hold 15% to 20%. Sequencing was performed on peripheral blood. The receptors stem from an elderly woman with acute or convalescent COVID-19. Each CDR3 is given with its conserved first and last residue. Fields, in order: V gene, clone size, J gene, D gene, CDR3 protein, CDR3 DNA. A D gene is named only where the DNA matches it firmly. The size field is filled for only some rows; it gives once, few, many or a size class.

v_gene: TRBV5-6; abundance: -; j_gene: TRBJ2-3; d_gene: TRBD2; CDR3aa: CASSPSWTSGRGTDTQYF; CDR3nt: TGTGCCAGCAGCCCCTCTTGGACTAGCGGGAGAGGAACAGATACGCAGTATTTT
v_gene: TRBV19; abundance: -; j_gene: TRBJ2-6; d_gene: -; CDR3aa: CASSKQGLSGANVLTF; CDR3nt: TGTGCCAGTAGTAAACAGGGTCTCTCTGGGGCCAACGTCCTGACTTTC
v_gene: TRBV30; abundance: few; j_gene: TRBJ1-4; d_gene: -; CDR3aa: CAPLGENEKLFF; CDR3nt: TGTGCCCCTCTCGGGGAGAATGAAAAACTGTTTTTT
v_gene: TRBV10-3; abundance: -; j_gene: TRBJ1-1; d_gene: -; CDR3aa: CAINRYQNTEAFF; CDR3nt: TGTGCCATCAACAGGTATCAGAACACTGAAGCTTTCTTT
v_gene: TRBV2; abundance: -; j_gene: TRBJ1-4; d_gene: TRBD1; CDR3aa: CASSTYRGLGEKLFF; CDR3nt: TGTGCCAGCAGTACCTACAGGGGGCTCGGTGAAAAACTGTTTTTT
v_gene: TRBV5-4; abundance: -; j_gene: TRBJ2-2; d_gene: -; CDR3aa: CASSLQRGGGELFF; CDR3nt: TGTGCCAGCAGCTTACAAAGGGGAGGTGGGGAGCTGTTTTTT
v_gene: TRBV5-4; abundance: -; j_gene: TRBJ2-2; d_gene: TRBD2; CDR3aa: CASSPQVIAGGGTGELFF; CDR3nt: TGTGCCAGCAGCCCCCAGGTGATAGCGGGGGGCGGCACCGGGGAGCTGTTTTTT
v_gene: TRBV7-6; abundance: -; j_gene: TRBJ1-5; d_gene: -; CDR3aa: CASGFQGAPQHF; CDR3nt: TGTGCCAGCGGATTCCAGGGCGCGCCCCAGCATTTT
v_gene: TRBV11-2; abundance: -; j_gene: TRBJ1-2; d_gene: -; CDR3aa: CASSLLRQAHGGTF; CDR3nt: TGTGCCAGCAGCTTATTAAGACAGGCCCATGGCGGCACCTTC
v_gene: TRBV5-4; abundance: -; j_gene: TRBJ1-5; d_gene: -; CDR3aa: CASSLGGGKDGQPQHF; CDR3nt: TGTGCCAGCAGCTTGGGGGGGGGCAAAGATGGCCAGCCCCAGCATTTT
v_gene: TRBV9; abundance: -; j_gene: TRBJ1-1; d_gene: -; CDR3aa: CASSVVQGGTEAFF; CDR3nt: TGTGCCAGCAGCGTAGTACAGGGAGGGACTGAAGCTTTCTTT
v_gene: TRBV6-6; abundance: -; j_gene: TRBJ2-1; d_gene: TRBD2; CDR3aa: CASSYYGGTRNEQFF; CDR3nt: TGTGCCAGCAGTTATTACGGGGGGACGAGAAATGAGCAGTTCTTC
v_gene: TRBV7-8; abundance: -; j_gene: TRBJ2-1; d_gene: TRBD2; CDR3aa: CASGKGLALNEQFF; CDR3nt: TGTGCCAGCGGAAAGGGACTAGCGTTAAATGAGCAGTTCTTC
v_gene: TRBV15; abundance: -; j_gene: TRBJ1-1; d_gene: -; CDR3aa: CATSRDRSGYTEAFF; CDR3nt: TGTGCCACCAGCAGAGATAGATCGGGGTACACTGAAGCTTTCTTT
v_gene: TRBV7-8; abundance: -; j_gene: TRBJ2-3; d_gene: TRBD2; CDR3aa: CASSAGTSGIHTQYF; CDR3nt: TGTGCCAGCAGCGCCGGGACTAGCGGGATCCATACGCAGTATTTT
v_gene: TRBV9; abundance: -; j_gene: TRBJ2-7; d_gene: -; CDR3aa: CASSVVGTSYEQYF; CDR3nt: TGTGCCAGCAGCGTAGTCGGGACATCCTACGAGCAGTACTTC
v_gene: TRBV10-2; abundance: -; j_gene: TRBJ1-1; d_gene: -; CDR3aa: CASSGGEGDREGLEAFF; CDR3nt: TGCGCCAGCAGTGGCGGCGAGGGGGACCGGGAAGGTCTTGAAGCTTTCTTT
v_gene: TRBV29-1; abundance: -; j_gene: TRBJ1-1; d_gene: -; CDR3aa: CSVGGLNTEAFF; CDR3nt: TGCAGCGTTGGCGGGCTGAACACTGAAGCTTTCTTT
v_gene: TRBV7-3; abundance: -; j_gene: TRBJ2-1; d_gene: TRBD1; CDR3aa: CASSQTGVEQFF; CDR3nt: TGTGCCAGCAGTCAGACAGGGGTAGAGCAGTTCTTC
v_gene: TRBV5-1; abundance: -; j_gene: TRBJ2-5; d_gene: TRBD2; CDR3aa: CASSQTSATQETQYF; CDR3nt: TGCGCCAGCAGCCAGACTAGCGCTACCCAAGAGACCCAGTACTTC
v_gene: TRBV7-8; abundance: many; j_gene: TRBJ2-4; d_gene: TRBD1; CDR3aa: CASSPRGQGASKNIQYF; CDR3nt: TGTGCCAGCAGCCCAAGAGGACAGGGGGCGTCCAAAAACATTCAGTACTTC
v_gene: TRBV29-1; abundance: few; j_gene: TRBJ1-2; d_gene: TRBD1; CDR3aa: CSVERDRYYGYTF; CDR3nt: TGCAGCGTAGAACGGGACAGATACTATGGCTACACCTTC
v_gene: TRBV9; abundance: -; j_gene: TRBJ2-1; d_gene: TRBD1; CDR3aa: CASSAGTGGLGYNEQFF; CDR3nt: TGTGCCAGCAGTGCCGGGACAGGGGGTCTTGGGTACAATGAGCAGTTCTTC
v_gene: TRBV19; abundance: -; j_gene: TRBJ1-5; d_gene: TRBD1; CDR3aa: CASSIRQGGRNQPQHF; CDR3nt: TGTGCCAGTAGTATCAGACAGGGAGGTCGCAATCAGCCCCAGCATTTT
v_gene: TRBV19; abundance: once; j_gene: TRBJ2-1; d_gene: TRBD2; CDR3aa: CASSLSGRVYNEQFF; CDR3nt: TGTGCCAGTAGTCTTAGCGGGAGGGTCTACAATGAGCAGTTCTTC
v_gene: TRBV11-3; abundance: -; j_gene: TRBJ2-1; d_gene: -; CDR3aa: CASSPEGQVYNEQFF; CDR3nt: TGTGCCAGCAGCCCGGAGGGCCAAGTGTACAATGAGCAGTTCTTC
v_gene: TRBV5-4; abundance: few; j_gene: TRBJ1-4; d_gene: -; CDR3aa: CASSEGPFATNEKLFF; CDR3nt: TGTGCCAGCAGCGAGGGTCCCTTTGCAACTAATGAAAAACTGTTTTTT
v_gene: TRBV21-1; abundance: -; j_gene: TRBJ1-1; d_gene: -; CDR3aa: CASTHAWTGTEAFF; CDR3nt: TGTGCCAGCACTCATGCCTGGACAGGGACTGAAGCTTTCTTT
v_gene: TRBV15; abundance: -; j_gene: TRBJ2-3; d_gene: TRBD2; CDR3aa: CATSRLAGGRTDTQYF; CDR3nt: TGTGCCACCAGCAGACTAGCGGGGGGGCGAACAGATACGCAGTATTTT
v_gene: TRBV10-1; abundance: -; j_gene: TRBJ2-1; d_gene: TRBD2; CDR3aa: CASGGLAGAYNEQFF; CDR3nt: TGCGCCAGCGGCGGACTAGCGGGGGCATACAATGAGCAGTTCTTC
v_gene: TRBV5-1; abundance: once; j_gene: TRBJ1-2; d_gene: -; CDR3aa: CASTSEGGGYTF; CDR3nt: TGCGCCAGCACCTCGGAGGGTGGGGGCTACACCTTC
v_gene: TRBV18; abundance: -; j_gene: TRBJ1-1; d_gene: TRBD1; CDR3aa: CASSDRGDTEAFF; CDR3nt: TGTGCCAGCTCGGACAGGGGGGACACTGAAGCTTTCTTT
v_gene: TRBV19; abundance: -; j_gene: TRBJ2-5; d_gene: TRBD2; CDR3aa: CASSTGLAGWLETQYF; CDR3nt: TGTGCCAGTAGTACCGGACTAGCGGGGTGGCTAGAGACCCAGTACTTC
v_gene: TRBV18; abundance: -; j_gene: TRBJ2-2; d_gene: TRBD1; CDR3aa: CASSPGQGRYGELFF; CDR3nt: TGTGCCAGCTCACCCGGACAGGGGAGGTACGGGGAGCTGTTTTTT
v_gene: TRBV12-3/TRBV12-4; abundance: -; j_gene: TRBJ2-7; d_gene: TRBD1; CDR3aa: CASRDRGHEQYF; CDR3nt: TGTGCCAGCAGGGACAGGGGCCACGAGCAGTACTTC
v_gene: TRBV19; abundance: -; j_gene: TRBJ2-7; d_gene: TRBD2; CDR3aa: CASRIGGTSTYEQYF; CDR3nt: TGTGCCAGTAGAATAGGAGGGACTAGCACTTACGAGCAGTACTTC
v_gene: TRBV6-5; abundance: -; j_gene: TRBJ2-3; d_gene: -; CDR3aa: CASTDDLTRDTQYF; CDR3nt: TGTGCCAGCACCGATGACCTTACGAGGGATACGCAGTATTTT